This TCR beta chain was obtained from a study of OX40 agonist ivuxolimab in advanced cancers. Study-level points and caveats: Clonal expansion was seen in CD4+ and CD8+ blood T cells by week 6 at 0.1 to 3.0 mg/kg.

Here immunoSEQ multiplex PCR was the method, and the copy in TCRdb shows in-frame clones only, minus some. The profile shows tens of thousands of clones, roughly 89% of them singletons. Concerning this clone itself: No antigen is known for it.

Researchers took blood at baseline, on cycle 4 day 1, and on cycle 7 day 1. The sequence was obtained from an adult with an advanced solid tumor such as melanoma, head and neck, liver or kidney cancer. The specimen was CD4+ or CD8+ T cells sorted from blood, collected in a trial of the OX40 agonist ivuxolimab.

CDR3 in DNA: TGTGCCAGCAGTTACTCATTGGAGCAGTACTTC. It is translated as CASSYSLEQYF. This chain uses TRBV6-5 with TRBJ2-7; D not certain. Trimming removed 0 bases from V and 7 bases from J, with 4 bases in between. Looked up from germline, CDR1 is MNHEY and CDR2 is SVGAGI. The CDR3 length is 11 residues.